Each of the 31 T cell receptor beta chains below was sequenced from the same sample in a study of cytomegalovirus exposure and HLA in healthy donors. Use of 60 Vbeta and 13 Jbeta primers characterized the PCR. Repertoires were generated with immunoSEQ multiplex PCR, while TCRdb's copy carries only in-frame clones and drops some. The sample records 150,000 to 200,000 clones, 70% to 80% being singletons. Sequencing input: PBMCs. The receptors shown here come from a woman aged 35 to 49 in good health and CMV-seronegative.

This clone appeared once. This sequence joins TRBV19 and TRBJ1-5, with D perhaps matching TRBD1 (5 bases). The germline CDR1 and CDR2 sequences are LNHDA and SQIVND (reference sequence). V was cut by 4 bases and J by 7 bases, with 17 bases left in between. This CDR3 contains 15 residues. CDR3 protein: CASSKGQASEQPQHF. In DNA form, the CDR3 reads TGTGCCAGTAGTAAGGGGCAGGCATCGGAACAGCCCCAGCATTTT.

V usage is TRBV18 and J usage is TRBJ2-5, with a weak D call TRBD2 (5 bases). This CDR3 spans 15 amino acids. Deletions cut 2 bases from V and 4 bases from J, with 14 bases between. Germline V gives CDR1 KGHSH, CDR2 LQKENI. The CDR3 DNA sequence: TGTGCCAGCTCACCAATTGAGGGAGTGGGAGAGACCCAGTACTTC. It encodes CASSPIEGVGETQYF.

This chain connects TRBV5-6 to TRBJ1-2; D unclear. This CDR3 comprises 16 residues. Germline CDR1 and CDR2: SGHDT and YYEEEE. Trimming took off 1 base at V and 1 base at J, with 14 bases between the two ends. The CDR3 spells CASSLPPADFNYGYTF. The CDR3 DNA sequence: TGTGCCAGCAGCTTGCCGCCCGCGGATTTTAACTATGGCTACACCTTC.

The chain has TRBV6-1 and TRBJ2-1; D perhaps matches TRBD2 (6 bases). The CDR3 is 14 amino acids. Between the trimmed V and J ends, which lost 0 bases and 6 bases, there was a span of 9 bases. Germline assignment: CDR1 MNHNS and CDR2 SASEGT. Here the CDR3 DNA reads TGTGCCAGCAGTGAAGCATCAGCGGGCAATGAGCAGTTCTTC. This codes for CASSEASAGNEQFF.

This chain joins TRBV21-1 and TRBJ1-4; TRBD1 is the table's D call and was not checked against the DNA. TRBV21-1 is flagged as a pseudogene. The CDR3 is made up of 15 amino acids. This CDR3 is CASSMSQGRDEKLFF. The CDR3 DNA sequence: TGTGCCAGCAGCATGTCACAGGGGCGGGATGAAAAACTGTTTTTT.

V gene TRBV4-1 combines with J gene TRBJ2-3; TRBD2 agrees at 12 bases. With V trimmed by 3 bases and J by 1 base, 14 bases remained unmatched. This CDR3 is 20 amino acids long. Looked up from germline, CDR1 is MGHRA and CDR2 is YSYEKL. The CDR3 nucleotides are TGCGCCAGCAGCCACGGGGCGGACCCGACTAGCGGGGGACGCACAGATACGCAGTATTTT. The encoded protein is CASSHGADPTSGGRTDTQYF.

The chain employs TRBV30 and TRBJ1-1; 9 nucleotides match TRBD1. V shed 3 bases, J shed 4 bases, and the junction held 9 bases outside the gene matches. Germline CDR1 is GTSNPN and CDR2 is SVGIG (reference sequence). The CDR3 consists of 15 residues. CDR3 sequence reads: CAWRAPGQGRTEAFF. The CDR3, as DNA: TGTGCCTGGAGGGCACCGGGACAGGGACGCACTGAAGCTTTCTTT.

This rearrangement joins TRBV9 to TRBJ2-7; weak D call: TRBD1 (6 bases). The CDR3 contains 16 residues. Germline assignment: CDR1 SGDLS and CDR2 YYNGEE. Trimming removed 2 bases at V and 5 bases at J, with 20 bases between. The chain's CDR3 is CASSVFPGAVAHEQYF. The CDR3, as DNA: TGTGCCAGCAGCGTCTTTCCAGGGGCCGTCGCCCACGAGCAGTACTTC.

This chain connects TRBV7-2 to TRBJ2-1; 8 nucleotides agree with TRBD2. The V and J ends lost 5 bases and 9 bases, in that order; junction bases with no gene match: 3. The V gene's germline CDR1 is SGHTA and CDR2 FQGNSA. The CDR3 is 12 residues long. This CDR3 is CASSPAGGEQFF. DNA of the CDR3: TGTGCCAGCAGCCCCGCGGGGGGTGAGCAGTTCTTC.

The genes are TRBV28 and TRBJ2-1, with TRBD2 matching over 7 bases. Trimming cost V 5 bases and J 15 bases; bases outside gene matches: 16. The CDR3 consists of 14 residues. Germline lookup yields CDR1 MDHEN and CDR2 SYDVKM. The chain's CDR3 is CASSTSSGGDLGFF. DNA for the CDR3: TGTGCCAGCAGTACATCTAGCGGAGGGGACCTGGGGTTCTTC.

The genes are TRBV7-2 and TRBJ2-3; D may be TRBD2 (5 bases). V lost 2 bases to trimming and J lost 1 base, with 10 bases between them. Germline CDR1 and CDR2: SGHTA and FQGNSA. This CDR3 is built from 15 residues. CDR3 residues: CASSLRGMGTDTQYF. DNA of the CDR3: TGTGCCAGCAGCTTACGGGGTATGGGCACAGATACGCAGTATTTT.

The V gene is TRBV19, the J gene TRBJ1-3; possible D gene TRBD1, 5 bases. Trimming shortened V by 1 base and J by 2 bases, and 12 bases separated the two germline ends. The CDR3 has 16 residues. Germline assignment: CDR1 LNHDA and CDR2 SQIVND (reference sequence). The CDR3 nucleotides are TGTGCCAGTAGTATAGTGGTTGGACACACTGGAAACACCATATATTTT. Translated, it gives CASSIVVGHTGNTIYF.

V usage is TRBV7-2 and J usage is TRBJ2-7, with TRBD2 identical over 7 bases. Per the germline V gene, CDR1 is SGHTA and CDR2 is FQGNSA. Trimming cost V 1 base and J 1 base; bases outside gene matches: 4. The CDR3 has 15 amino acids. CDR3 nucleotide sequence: TGTGCCAGCAGCTTAGATGGGGGGGGGTCCTACGAGCAGTACTTC. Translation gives CASSLDGGGSYEQYF.

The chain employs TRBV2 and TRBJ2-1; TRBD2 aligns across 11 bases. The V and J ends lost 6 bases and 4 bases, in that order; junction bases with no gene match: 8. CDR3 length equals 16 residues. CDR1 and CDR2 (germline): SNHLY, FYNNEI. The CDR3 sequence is CASSPIAGGLYNEQFF. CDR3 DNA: TGTGCCAGCAGCCCTATAGCGGGAGGGTTATACAATGAGCAGTTCTTC.

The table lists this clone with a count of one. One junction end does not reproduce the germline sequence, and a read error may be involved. CDR3 bases: TGTGCCAGCAGCCTAGCGGGGGCTTCCTACAATGAGCAGTTCTTC. It yields the protein CASSLAGASYNEQFF. V and J are TRBV7-8 and TRBJ2-1; 10 positions agree with TRBD2. Germline loops: CDR1 SGHVS, CDR2 FQNEAQ. This CDR3 is built from 15 residues.

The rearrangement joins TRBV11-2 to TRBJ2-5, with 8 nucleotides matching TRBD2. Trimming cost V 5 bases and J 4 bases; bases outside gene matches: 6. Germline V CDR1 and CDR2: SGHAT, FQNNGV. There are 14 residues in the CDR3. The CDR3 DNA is TGTGCCAGCAGCCCCGGGGGGGGCGTAGAGACCCAGTACTTC. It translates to CASSPGGGVETQYF.

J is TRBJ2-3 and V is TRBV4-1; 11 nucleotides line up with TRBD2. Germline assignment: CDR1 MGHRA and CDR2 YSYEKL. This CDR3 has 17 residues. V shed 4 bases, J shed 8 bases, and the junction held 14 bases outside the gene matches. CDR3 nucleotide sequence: TGCGCCAGCAGCCGGGAAATAGCGGGAGGGCTCTTAGTTACGCAGTATTTT. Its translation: CASSREIAGGLLVTQYF.

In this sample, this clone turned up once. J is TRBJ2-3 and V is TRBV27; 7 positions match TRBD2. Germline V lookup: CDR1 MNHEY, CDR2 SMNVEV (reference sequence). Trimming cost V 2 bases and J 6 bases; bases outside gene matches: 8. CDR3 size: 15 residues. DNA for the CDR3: TGTGCCAGCAGTTTAACGGGAGGTGATTGGGATACGCAGTATTTT. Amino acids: CASSLTGGDWDTQYF.

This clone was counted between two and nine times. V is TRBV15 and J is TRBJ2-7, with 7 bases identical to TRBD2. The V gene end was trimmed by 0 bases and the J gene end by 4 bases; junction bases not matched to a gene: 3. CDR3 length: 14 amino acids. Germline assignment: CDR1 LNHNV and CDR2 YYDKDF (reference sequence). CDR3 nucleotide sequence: TGTGCCACCAGCAGAGATCGGGGAGGGTACGAGCAGTACTTC. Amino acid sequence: CATSRDRGGYEQYF.

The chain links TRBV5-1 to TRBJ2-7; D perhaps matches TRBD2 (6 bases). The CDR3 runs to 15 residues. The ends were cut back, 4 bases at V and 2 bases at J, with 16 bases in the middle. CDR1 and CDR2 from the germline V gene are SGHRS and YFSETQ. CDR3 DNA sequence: TGCGCCAGCAGCCCCCTGGGGACTTATGCCTACGAGCAGTACTTC. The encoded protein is CASSPLGTYAYEQYF.

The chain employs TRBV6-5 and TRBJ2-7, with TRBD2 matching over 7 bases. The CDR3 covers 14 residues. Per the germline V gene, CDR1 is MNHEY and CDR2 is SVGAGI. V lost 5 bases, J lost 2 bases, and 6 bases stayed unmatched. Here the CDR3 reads CASSPGLAAYEQYF. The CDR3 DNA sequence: TGTGCCAGCAGTCCCGGTCTAGCGGCCTACGAGCAGTACTTC.

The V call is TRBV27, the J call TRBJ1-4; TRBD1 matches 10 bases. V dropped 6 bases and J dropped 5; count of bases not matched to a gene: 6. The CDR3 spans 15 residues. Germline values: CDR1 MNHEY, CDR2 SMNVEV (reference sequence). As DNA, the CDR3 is TGTGCCAGCAGACCCGGGACAGGGGCCAATGAAAAACTGTTTTTT. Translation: CASRPGTGANEKLFF.

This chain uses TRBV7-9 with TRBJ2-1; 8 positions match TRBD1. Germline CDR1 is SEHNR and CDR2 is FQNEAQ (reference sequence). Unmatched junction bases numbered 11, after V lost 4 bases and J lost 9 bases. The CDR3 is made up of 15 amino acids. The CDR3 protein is CASSYHLDRDAEQFF. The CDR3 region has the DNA TGTGCCAGCAGCTACCACCTGGACAGGGACGCTGAGCAGTTCTTC.

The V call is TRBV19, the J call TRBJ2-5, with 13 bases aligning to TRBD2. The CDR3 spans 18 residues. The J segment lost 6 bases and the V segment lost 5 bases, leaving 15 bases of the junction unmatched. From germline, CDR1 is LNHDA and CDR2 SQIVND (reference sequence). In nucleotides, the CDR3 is TGTGCCAGTAGTCTCTCACTAGCGGGAGGGCGGCCTGAAAAGACCCAGTACTTC. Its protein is CASSLSLAGGRPEKTQYF.

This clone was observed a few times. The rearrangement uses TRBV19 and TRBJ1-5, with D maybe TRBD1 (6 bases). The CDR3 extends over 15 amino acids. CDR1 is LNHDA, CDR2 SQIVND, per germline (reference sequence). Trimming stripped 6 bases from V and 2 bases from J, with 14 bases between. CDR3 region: CASSLQGLGNQPQHF. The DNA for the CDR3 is TGTGCCAGTAGCCTACAGGGTTTGGGCAATCAGCCCCAGCATTTT.

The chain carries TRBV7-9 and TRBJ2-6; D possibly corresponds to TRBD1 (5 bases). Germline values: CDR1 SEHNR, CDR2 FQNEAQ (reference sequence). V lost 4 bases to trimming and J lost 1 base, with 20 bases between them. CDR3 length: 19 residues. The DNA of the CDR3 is TGTGCCAGCAGCTCACTTCAGGGTGGAACCCTGTCTGGGGCCAACGTCCTGACTTTC. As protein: CASSSLQGGTLSGANVLTF.

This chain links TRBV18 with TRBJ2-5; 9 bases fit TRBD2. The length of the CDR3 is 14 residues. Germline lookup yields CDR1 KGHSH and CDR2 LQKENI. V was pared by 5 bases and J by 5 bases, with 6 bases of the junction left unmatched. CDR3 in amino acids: CASSFGLAKETQYF. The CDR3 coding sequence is TGTGCCAGCTCATTTGGACTAGCGAAGGAGACCCAGTACTTC.

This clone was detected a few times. The CDR3 DNA reads TGTGCCAGCAGCAAAGGGGGACAGGGGCACACTGAAGCTTTCTTT. Its protein is CASSKGGQGHTEAFF. V and J are TRBV21-1 and TRBJ1-1; TRBD1 is the table's D call and was not checked against the DNA. TRBV21-1 has pseudogene status. This CDR3 has 15 residues.

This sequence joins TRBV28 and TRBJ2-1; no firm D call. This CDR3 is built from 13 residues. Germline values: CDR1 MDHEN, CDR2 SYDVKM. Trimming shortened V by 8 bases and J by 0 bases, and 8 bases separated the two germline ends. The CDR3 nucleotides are TGTGCCAGCCTAGAAATCTCCTACAATGAGCAGTTCTTC. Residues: CASLEISYNEQFF.

The DNA for the CDR3 is TGTGCCAGTAGTCTCCAGAGACTAGCGGGAGGTGGTTCCTACGAGCAGTACTTC. Its translation is CASSLQRLAGGGSYEQYF. V is TRBV19 and J is TRBJ2-7, with 13 positions matching TRBD2. The CDR3 is 18 amino acids. V was pared by 5 bases and J by 1 base, with 11 bases of the junction left unmatched. Germline CDR1 is LNHDA and CDR2 is SQIVND (reference sequence).

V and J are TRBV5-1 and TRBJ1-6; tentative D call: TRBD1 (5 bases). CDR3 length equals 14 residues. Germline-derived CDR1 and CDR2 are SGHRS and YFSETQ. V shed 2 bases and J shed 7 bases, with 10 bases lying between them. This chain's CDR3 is CASSFRAGNSPLHF. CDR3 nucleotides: TGCGCCAGCAGCTTCAGGGCAGGGAATTCACCCCTCCACTTT.